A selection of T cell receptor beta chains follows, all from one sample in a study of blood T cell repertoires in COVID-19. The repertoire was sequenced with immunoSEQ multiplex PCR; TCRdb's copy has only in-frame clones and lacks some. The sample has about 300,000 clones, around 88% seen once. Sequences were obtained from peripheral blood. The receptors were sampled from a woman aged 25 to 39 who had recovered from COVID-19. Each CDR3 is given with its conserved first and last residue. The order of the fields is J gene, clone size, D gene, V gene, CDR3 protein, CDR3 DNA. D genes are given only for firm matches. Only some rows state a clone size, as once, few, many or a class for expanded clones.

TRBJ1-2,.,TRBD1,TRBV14,CASSHSWGQGAYGYTF,TGTGCCAGCAGCCACTCTTGGGGACAGGGGGCCTATGGCTACACCTTC
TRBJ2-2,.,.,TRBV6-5,CASSFVGGRSTGELFF,TGTGCCAGCAGTTTTGTGGGGGGGCGCAGCACCGGGGAGCTGTTTTTT
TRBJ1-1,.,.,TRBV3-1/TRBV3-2,CASSQDIAGSTEAFF,TGTGCCAGCAGCCAAGATATAGCGGGGTCCACTGAAGCTTTCTTT
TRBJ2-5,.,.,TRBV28,CASSPRTDYGRRGTQYF,TGTGCCAGCAGTCCAAGGACAGACTACGGACGAAGGGGGACCCAGTACTTC
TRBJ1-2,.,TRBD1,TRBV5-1,CASSLVLTGNYGYTF,TGCGCCAGCAGCTTGGTTTTGACAGGGAACTATGGCTACACCTTC
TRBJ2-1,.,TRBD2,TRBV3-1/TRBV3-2,CASSPKGGGFINEQFF,TGTGCCAGCAGCCCTAAGGGCGGGGGATTTATCAATGAGCAGTTCTTC
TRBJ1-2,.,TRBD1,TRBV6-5,CASSYVAGGDYGYTF,TGTGCCAGCAGTTACGTTGCAGGGGGCGACTATGGCTACACCTTC
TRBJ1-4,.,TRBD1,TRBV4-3,CASSQVRLGTGDEKLFF,TGCGCCAGCAGCCAAGTACGTTTGGGGACAGGGGATGAAAAACTGTTTTTT
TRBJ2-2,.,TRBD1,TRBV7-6,CASSLRSQTGATGELFF,TGTGCCAGCAGCTTACGTTCCCAGACAGGGGCCACCGGGGAGCTGTTTTTT
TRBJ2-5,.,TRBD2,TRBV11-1,CASSPGLALSETQYF,TGTGCCAGCAGCCCGGGACTAGCCTTGTCGGAGACCCAGTACTTC
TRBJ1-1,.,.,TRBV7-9,CASSPLTEAFF,TGTGCCAGCAGCCCATTGACTGAAGCTTTCTTT
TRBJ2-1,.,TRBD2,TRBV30,CAWSGGSGGRDEQFF,TGTGCCTGGAGTGGCGGCAGCGGGGGAAGGGATGAGCAGTTCTTC
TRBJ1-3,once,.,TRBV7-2,CASSLARGVSGNTIYF,TGTGCCAGCAGCTTAGCACGGGGTGTCTCTGGAAACACCATATATTTT
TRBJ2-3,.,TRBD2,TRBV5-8,CASSWANWTRNVDTQYF,TGTGCCAGCAGCTGGGCCAATTGGACTAGGAATGTAGATACGCAGTATTTT
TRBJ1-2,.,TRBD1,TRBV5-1,CASSLGLEGQGGGYTF,TGCGCCAGCAGCTTGGGCCTCGAGGGACAGGGGGGTGGCTACACCTTC
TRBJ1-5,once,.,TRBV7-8,CASSFYSDSNQPQHF,TGTGCCAGCAGCTTCTACAGTGATAGCAATCAGCCCCAGCATTTT
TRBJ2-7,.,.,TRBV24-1,CATSDLGQSSYEQYF,TGTGCCACCAGTGATTTGGGACAGAGCTCCTACGAGCAGTACTTC
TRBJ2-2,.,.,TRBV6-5,CASRRSGSGTGELFF,TGTGCCAGCAGACGATCTGGTTCGGGAACCGGGGAGCTGTTTTTT
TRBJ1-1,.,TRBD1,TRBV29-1,CSVRDRVNLNTEAFF,TGCAGCGTTCGGGACAGGGTAAACCTGAACACTGAAGCTTTCTTT
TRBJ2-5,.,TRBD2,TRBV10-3,CAISDPKGSGGPHQYF,TGTGCCATCAGTGACCCGAAGGGTAGCGGGGGGCCCCACCAGTACTTC
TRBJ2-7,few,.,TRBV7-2,CASSSYLEGDEQYF,TGTGCCAGCAGCTCTTACCTAGAAGGTGACGAGCAGTACTTC
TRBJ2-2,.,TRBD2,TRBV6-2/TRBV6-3,CASSYPTSGTGELFF,TGTGCCAGCAGTTACCCGACTAGCGGTACCGGGGAGCTGTTTTTT
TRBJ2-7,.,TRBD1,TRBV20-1,CSAIDRASHEQYF,TGCAGTGCTATTGACAGGGCCTCCCACGAGCAGTACTTC
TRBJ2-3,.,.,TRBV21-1,CASSKETLEDTQYF,TGTGCCAGCAGCAAAGAAACGCTGGAGGATACGCAGTATTTT
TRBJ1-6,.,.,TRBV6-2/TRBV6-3,CASSYSGANSPLHF,TGTGCCAGCAGTTACTCGGGGGCTAATTCACCCCTCCACTTT
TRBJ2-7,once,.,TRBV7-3,CASSLTLAGVHEQYF,TGTGCCAGCAGCTTAACTCTGGCAGGGGTCCACGAGCAGTACTTC
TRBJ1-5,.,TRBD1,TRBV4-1,CASSQEGQAVEPQHF,TGCGCCAGCAGCCAAGAGGGACAGGCGGTAGAGCCCCAGCATTTT
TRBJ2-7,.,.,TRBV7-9,CASSLPPGEQYF,TGTGCCAGCAGCTTACCTCCGGGCGAGCAGTACTTC
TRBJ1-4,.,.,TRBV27,CASSFSRSDEKLFF,TGTGCCAGCAGTTTCTCTAGGTCAGATGAAAAACTGTTTTTT
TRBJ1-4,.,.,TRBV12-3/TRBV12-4,CASRTGWNEKLFF,TGTGCCAGCAGAACAGGGTGGAATGAAAAACTGTTTTTT
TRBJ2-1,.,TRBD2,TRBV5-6,CASSPSGLAGRNEQFF,TGTGCCAGCAGCCCCTCGGGACTAGCGGGGCGGAATGAGCAGTTCTTC
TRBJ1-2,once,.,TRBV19,CASSTPENNYGYTF,TGTGCCAGTAGTACCCCTGAGAATAACTATGGCTACACCTTC
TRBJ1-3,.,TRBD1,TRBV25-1,CASSDRGSGNTIYF,TGTGCCAGCAGCGACAGGGGGTCTGGAAACACCATATATTTT
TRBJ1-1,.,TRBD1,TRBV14,CASSQASREQGAFF,TGTGCCAGCAGCCAAGCTTCGCGGGAACAGGGGGCTTTCTTT
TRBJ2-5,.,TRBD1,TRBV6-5,CASRGQEGTQYF,TGTGCCAGCAGGGGACAGGAAGGGACCCAGTACTTC
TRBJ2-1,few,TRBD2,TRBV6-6,CASATGGPYNEQFF,TGTGCCAGCGCAACGGGGGGGCCGTACAATGAGCAGTTCTTC
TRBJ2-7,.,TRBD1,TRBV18,CASSLSFGQGDEQYF,TGTGCCAGCTCACTATCTTTCGGACAGGGGGACGAGCAGTACTTC
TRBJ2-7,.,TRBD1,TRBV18,CASSQGTGGYEQYF,TGTGCCAGCTCACAGGGGACAGGGGGCTACGAGCAGTACTTC
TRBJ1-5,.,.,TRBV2,CASKDSSNQPQHF,TGTGCCAGCAAGGACAGTAGCAATCAGCCCCAGCATTTT
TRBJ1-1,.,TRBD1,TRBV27,CASSSDRGRTEAFF,TGTGCCAGCAGTTCAGACAGGGGTCGGACTGAAGCTTTCTTT
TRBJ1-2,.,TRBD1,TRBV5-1,CASSLSTGALYGYTF,TGCGCCAGCAGCTTGTCCACAGGGGCCTTGTATGGCTACACCTTC
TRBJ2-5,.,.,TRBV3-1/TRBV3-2,CASSQANWGGLETQYF,TGTGCCAGCAGCCAGGCGAATTGGGGGGGGCTGGAGACCCAGTACTTC
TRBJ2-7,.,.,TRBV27,CASSRTLRGYEQYF,TGTGCCAGCAGCCGAACTCTGAGGGGGTACGAGCAGTACTTC
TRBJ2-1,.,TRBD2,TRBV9,CASSVERGGWDEQFF,TGTGCCAGCAGCGTAGAACGGGGGGGCTGGGATGAGCAGTTCTTC
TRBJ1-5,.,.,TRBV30,CAWSVRELNQPQHF,TGTGCCTGGAGTGTACGGGAGCTAAATCAGCCCCAGCATTTT
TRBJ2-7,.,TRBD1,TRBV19,CASSYGTAPYEQYF,TGTGCCAGTAGTTATGGGACAGCCCCCTACGAGCAGTACTTC
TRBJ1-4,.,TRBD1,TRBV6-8,CASRDQGAVTNEKLFF,TGTGCCAGCAGAGACCAGGGGGCTGTAACTAATGAAAAACTGTTTTTT
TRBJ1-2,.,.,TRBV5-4,CASSRDLRPPSSYGYTF,TGTGCCAGCAGCCGGGACTTGAGGCCCCCCAGTTCCTATGGCTACACCTTC
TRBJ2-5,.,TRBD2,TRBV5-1,CASSPMTGGDETQYF,TGCGCCAGCAGCCCGATGACTGGGGGGGACGAGACCCAGTACTTC
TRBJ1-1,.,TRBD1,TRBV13,CASSFQTGNTEAFF,TGTGCCAGCAGCTTCCAGACAGGGAATACTGAAGCTTTCTTT
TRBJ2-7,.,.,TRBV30,CAWSITYEQYF,TGTGCCTGGAGTATTACCTACGAGCAGTACTTC
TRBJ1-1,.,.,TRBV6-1,CASSESPRGSTEAFF,TGTGCCAGCAGTGAATCTCCCCGGGGAAGCACTGAAGCTTTCTTT
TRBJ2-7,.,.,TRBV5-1,CASSASPPSGPTSYEQYF,TGCGCCAGCAGCGCGAGCCCGCCGAGTGGTCCTACCTCCTACGAGCAGTACTTC
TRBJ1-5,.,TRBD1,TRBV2,CASRTGTGGNQPQHF,TGTGCCAGCAGAACCGGGACAGGGGGCAATCAGCCCCAGCATTTT